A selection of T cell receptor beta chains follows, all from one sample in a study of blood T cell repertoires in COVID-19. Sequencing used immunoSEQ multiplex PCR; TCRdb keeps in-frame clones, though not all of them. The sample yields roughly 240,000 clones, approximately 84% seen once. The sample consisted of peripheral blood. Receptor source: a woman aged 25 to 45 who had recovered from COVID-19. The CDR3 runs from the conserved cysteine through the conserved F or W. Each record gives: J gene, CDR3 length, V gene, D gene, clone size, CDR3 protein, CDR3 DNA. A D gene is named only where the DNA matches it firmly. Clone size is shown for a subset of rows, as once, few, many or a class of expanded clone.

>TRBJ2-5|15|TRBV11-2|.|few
CASSNSRESRETQYF
TGTGCCAGCAGCAACAGTCGGGAGAGCCGCGAGACCCAGTACTTC
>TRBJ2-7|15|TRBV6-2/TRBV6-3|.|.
CASSYKRGGGYEQYF
TGTGCCAGCAGTTATAAGAGGGGAGGTGGCTACGAGCAGTACTTC
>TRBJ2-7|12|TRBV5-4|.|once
CASSLDSNEQYF
TGTGCCAGCAGCTTAGACAGCAACGAGCAGTACTTC
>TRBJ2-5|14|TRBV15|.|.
CATSRVYRSETQYF
TGTGCCACCAGCAGAGTTTACCGTAGCGAGACCCAGTACTTC
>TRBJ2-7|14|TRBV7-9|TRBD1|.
CASSHPGQGDEQYF
TGTGCCAGCAGCCATCCGGGACAGGGCGACGAGCAGTACTTC
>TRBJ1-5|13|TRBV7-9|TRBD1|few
CASSLQQGQPQHF
TGTGCCAGCAGCCTACAACAGGGGCAGCCCCAGCATTTT
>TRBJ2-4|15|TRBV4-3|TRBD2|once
CASSPGLERGNIQYF
TGCGCCAGCAGCCCCGGACTAGAGCGGGGAAACATTCAGTACTTC
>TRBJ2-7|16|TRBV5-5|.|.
CASSKTPLQGLDEQYF
TGTGCCAGCAGTAAGACCCCATTGCAGGGGCTGGACGAGCAGTACTTC
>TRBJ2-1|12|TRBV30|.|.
CAWSVTGDEQFF
TGTGCCTGGAGTGTTACGGGGGATGAGCAGTTCTTC
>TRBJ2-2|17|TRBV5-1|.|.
CASSRPRGGTSTGELFF
TGCGCCAGCAGCCGCCCTAGGGGGGGGACGAGCACCGGGGAGCTGTTTTTT
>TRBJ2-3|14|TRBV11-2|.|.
CASSSRRSTDTQYF
TGTGCCAGCAGCTCCCGCAGGAGCACAGATACGCAGTATTTT
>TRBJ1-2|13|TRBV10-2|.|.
CASSESMGGYYTF
TGCGCCAGCAGTGAGTCGATGGGGGGATACTACACCTTC
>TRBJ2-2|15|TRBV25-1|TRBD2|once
CASSKLAGTTGELFF
TGTGCCAGCAGCAAACTAGCGGGGACTACCGGGGAGCTGTTTTTT
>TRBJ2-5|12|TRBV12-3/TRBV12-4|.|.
CASSQITETQYF
TGTGCCAGCAGCCAGATAACGGAGACCCAGTACTTC
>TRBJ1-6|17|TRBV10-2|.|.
CASTEQGHARYNSPLHF
TGCGCCAGCACCGAACAGGGTCATGCTAGGTATAATTCACCCCTCCACTTT
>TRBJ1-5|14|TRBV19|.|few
CASRMRASGQPQHF
TGTGCCAGTAGAATGAGGGCTTCGGGTCAGCCCCAGCATTTT